Shown below are 8 T cell receptor beta chains from a single sample sequenced in a study of blood T cell repertoires in COVID-19. The method was immunoSEQ multiplex PCR; TCRdb's version includes in-frame clones alone and lacks a portion of them. The repertoire includes 250,000 to 300,000 clones, 65% to 90% of them detected once, and 4.5% to 6% sits in the top ten. Sequenced: peripheral blood. All receptors come from a man aged 45-65 years with active or convalescent COVID-19.

This clone occurred once. This chain uses TRBV4-1 with TRBJ1-4; D may be TRBD1 (5 bases). The germline gives CDR1 MGHRA, CDR2 YSYEKL. The CDR3 loop spans 14 amino acids. V was cut by 3 bases and J by 10 bases, with 15 bases left in between. This CDR3 reads CASSHPRVGPKLFF. The DNA for the CDR3 is TGCGCCAGCAGCCATCCAAGGGTGGGGCCAAAACTGTTTTTT.

This chain uses TRBV9 with TRBJ1-5; TRBD1 aligns across 9 bases. CDR3 length: 15 residues. J was trimmed by 6 bases and V by 3 bases; bases with no gene match: 7. In germline, CDR1 is SGDLS, CDR2 YYNGEE. CDR3 coding DNA: TGTGCCAGCAGCGCAGGACAGGGGAAAGGTCAGCCCCAGCATTTT. It encodes CASSAGQGKGQPQHF.

This clone was picked up one time. This sequence joins TRBV7-9 and TRBJ2-7; D unclear. CDR3 size: 15 residues. Germline loops: CDR1 SEHNR, CDR2 FQNEAQ (reference sequence). V lost 5 bases to trimming and J lost 6 bases, with 20 bases between them. The CDR3 bases are TGTGCCAGCAGCGCCCGTACAAGCCTCCCTAGCGAGCAGTACTTC. Amino acid sequence: CASSARTSLPSEQYF.

J is TRBJ2-3 and V is TRBV6-4; 13 nucleotides agree with TRBD2. CDR1 and CDR2 (germline): MRHNA, SNTAGT. The trim removed 5 bases at V and 5 bases at J, leaving 4 bases unmatched. This CDR3 is 15 amino acids long. In DNA form, the CDR3 reads TGTGCCAGCAGTCGACTAGCGGGAGGAGAAGATACGCAGTATTTT. Its translation: CASSRLAGGEDTQYF.

The gene calls are TRBV5-1 and TRBJ1-1; TRBD1 agrees at 7 bases. The CDR3 extends over 16 amino acids. The V gene end was trimmed by 4 bases and the J gene end by 1 base; junction bases not matched to a gene: 10. From germline, CDR1 is SGHRS and CDR2 YFSETQ. For the CDR3, the DNA is TGCGCCAGCAGCCCCCGACAGGGTGAGACGAACACTGAAGCTTTCTTT. It codes for CASSPRQGETNTEAFF.

V is TRBV2 and J is TRBJ1-4, with D perhaps TRBD1 (6 bases). Germline-derived CDR1 and CDR2 are SNHLY and FYNNEI. This CDR3 region has 16 residues. Trimming took off 6 bases at V and 0 bases at J, with 14 bases between the two ends. CDR3 nucleotides: TGTGCCAGCAGGAGGCGGGGGCCTGCAACTAATGAAAAACTGTTTTTT. It encodes CASRRRGPATNEKLFF.

The chain employs TRBV18 and TRBJ1-1; 10 nucleotides align to TRBD1. V was clipped by 4 bases and J by 6 bases; unmatched bases: 20. The germline V gene has CDR1 KGHSH and CDR2 LQKENI. This CDR3 comprises 19 residues. CDR3 DNA: TGTGCCAGCTCACGGTCGGTCCTGGGACAGGGGTCCCCCTACGCTGAAGCTTTCTTT. This sequence encodes CASSRSVLGQGSPYAEAFF.

This clone was detected only a few times. This chain connects TRBV2 to TRBJ2-1; TRBD2 aligns across 7 bases. Losses at the gene ends were 0 bases for V and 10 bases for J; bases not matched to a gene: 9. There are 15 residues in the CDR3. Looked up from germline, CDR1 is SNHLY and CDR2 is FYNNEI. CDR3 bases: TGTGCCAGCAGTGAAGCGCCGCGGAGTAGCGGGGAGCAGTTCTTC. As protein: CASSEAPRSSGEQFF.